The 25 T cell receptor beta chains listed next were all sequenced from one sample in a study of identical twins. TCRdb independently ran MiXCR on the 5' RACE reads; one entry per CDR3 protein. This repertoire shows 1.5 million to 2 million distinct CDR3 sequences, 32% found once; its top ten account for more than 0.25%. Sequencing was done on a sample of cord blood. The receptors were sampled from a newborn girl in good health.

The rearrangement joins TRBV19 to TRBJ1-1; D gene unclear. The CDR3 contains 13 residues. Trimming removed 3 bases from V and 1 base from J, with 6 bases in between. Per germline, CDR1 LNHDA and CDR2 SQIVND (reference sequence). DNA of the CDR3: TGTGCCAGTAGTATCGGAAGGAACACTGAAGCTTTCTTT. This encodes CASSIGRNTEAFF. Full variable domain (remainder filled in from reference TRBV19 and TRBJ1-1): DGGITQSPKYLFRKEGQNVTLSCEQNLNHDAMYWYRQDPGQGLRLIYYSQIVNDFQKGDIAEGYSVSREKKESFPLTVTSAQKNPTAFYLCASSIGRNTEAFFGQGTRLTVV.

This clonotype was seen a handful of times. DNA for the CDR3: TGTGCCAGCAGTTTACGACTACTTGTAGCCAAAAACATTCAGTACTTC. Its translation: CASSLRLLVAKNIQYF. This chain links TRBV12-3 or TRBV12-4 with TRBJ2-4, with D possibly TRBD2 on 5 matching bases. The ends were cut back, 2 bases at V and 0 bases at J, with 11 bases in the middle. CDR3 length equals 16 residues.

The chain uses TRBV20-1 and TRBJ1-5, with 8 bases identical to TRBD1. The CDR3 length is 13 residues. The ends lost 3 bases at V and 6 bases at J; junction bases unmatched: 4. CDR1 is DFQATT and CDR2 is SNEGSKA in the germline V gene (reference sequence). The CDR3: CSARQGAFQPQHF. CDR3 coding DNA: TGCAGTGCTAGGCAGGGGGCTTTTCAGCCCCAGCATTTT.

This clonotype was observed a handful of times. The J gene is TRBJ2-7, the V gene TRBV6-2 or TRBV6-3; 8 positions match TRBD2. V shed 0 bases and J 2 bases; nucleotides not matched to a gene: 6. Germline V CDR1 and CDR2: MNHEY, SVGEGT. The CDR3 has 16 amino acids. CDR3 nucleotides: TGTGCCAGCAGTTACTCGGGATCGGGACTAGCCTACGAGCAGTACTTC. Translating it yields CASSYSGSGLAYEQYF.

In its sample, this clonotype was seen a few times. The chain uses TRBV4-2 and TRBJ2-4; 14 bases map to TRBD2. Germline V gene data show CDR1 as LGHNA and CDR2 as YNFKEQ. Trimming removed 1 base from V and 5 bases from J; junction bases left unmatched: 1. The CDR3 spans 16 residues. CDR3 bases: TGTGCCAGCAGCCAAGGACTAGCGGGGGGGGAAAACATTCAGTACTTC. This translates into CASSQGLAGGENIQYF.

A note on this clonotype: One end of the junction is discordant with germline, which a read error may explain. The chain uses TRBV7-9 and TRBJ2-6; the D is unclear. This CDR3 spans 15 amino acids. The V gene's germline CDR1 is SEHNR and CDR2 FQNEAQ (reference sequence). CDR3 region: CAGSPRASGANVLTF. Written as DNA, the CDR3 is TGTGCCGGCAGCCCACGGGCCTCTGGGGCCAACGTCCTGACTTTC.

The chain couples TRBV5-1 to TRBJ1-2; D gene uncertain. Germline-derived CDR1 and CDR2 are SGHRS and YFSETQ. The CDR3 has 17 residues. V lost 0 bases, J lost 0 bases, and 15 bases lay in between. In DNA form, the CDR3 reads TGCGCCAGCAGCTTGGCTTTAGGCGTTTGGTCTAACTATGGCTACACCTTC. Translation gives CASSLALGVWSNYGYTF.

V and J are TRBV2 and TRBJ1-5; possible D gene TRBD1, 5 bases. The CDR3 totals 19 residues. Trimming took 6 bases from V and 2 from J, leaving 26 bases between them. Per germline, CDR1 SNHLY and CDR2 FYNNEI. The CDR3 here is CASRDIPTGRGRRNQPQHF. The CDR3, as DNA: TGTGCCAGCAGGGATATCCCTACGGGTAGGGGCCGACGCAATCAGCCCCAGCATTTT.

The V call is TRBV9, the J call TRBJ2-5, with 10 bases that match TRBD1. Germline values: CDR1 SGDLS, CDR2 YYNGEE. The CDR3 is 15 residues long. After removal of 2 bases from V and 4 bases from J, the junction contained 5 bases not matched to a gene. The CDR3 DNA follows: TGTGCCAGCAGCGTCCGGACAGGGGGTATAGAGACCCAGTACTTC. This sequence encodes CASSVRTGGIETQYF.

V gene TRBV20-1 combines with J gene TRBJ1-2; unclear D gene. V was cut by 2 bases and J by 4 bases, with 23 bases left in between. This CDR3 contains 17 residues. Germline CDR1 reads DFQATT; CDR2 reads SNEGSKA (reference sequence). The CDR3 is CSARFPEKGWRGYGYTF. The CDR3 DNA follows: TGCAGTGCTAGATTCCCGGAAAAAGGGTGGCGGGGCTATGGCTACACCTTC.

The CDR3 DNA follows: TGTGCTAGTGGTTTGGTACTGGGCAGGGGGCCCTTGGAGACCCAGTACTTC. Protein sequence: CASGLVLGRGPLETQYF. V gene TRBV12-5 combines with J gene TRBJ2-5; 8 bases map to TRBD1. Germline CDR1 is LGHNT and CDR2 is FRNRAP. J gave up 5 bases and V 0 bases, and 11 bases lay outside the gene matches. The CDR3 totals 17 residues. Variable domain in full (rest from reference TRBV12-5 and TRBJ2-5): DARVTQTPRHKVTEMGQEVTMRCQPILGHNTVFWYRQTMMQGLELLAYFRNRAPLDDSGMPKDRFSAEMPDATLATLKIQPSEPRDSAVYFCASGLVLGRGPLETQYFGPGTRLLVL.

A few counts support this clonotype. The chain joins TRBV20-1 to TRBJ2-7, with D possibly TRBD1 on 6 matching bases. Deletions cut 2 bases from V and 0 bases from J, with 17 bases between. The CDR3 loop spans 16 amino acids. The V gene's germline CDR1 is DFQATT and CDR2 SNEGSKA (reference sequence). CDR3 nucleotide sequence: TGCAGTGCTAGATCACCCCCAGACAGGAGCTCCTACGAGCAGTACTTC. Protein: CSARSPPDRSSYEQYF.

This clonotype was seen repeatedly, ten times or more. Written as DNA, the CDR3 is TGTGCCATCGGGACTAGCGGGGGGAGCACAGATACGCAGTATTTT. Translating it yields CAIGTSGGSTDTQYF. The V call is TRBV10-3, the J call TRBJ2-3; 15 bases match TRBD2. Trimming cost V 8 bases and J 0 bases; bases outside gene matches: 0. The CDR3 has 15 residues. Per germline, CDR1 ENHRY and CDR2 SYGVKD.

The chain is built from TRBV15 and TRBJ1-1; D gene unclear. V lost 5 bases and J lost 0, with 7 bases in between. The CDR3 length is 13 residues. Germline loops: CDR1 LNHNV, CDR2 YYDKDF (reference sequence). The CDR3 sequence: CATSFHMNTEAFF. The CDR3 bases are TGTGCCACCAGCTTCCACATGAACACTGAAGCTTTCTTT.

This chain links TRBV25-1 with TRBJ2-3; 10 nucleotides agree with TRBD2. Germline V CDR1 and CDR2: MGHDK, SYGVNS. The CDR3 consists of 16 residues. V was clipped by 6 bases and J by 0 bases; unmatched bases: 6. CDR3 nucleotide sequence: TGTGCCAGCAGCCACGGACTAGCGGCTAGCACAGATACGCAGTATTTT. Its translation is CASSHGLAASTDTQYF.

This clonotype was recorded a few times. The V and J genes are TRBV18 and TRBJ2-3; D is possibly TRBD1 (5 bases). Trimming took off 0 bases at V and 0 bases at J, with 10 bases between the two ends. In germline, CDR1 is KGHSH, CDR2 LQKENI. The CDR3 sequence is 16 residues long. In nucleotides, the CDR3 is TGTGCCAGCTCACCACCGAAGACAGCTAGCACAGATACGCAGTATTTT. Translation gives CASSPPKTASTDTQYF.

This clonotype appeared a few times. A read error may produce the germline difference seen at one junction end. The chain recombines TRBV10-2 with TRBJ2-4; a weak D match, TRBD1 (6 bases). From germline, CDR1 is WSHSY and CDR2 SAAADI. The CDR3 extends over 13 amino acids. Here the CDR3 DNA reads TGCGACAGCAGTGAAGGCAGGGGAAACATTCAGTACTTC. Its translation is CDSSEGRGNIQYF.

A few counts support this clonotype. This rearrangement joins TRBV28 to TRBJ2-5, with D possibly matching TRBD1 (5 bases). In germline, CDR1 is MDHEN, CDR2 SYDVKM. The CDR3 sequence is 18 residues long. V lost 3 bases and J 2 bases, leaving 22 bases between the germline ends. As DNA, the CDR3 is TGTGCCAGCAGTTTCAGGGAAGGGTGGTGGGTAGGTCAAGAGACCCAGTACTTC. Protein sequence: CASSFREGWWVGQETQYF. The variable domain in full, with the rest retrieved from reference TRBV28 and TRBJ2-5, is DVKVTQSSRYLVKRTGEKVFLECVQDMDHENMFWYRQDPGLGLRLIYFSYDVKMKEKGDIPEGYSVSREKKERFSLILESASTNQTSMYLCASSFREGWWVGQETQYFGPGTRLLVL.

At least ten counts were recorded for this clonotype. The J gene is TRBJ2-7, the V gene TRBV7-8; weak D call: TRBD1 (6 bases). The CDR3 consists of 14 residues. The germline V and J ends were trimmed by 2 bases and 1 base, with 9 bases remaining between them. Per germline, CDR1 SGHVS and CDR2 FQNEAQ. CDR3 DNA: TGTGCCAGCAGCTTACGGGACAAGTCCTACGAGCAGTACTTC. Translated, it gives CASSLRDKSYEQYF. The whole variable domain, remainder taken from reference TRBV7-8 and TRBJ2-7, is GAGVSQSPRYKVAKRGQDVALRCDPISGHVSLFWYQQALGQGPEFLTYFQNEAQLDKSGLPSDRFFAERPEGSVSTLKIQRTQQEDSAVYLCASSLRDKSYEQYFGPGTRLTVT.

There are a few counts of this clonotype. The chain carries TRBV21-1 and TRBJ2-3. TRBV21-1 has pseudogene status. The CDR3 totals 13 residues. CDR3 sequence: CASSKALTDTQYF. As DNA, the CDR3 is TGTGCCAGCAGCAAAGCGCTGACAGATACGCAGTATTTT.

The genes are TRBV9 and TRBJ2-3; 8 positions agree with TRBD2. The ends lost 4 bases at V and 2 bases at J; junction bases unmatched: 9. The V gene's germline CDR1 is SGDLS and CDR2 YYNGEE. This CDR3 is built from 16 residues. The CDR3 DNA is TGTGCCAGCAGCCCCCCGGGAGCGGGGGTCACAGATACGCAGTATTTT. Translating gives CASSPPGAGVTDTQYF.

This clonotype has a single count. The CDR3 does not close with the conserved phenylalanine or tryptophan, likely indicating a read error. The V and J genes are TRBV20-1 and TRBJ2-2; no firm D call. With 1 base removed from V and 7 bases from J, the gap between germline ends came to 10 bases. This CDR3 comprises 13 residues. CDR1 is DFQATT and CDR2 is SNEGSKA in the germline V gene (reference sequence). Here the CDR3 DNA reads TGCAGTGCTAGAGTGGGGATGGGCGGGGAGCTGTTTTTG. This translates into CSARVGMGGELFL.

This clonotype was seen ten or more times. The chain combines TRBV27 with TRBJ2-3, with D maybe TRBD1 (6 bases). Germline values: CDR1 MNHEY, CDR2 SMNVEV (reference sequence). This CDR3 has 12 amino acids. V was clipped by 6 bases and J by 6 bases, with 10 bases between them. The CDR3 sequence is CASRAQGDTQYF. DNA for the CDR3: TGTGCCAGCAGGGCTCAGGGGGATACGCAGTATTTT.

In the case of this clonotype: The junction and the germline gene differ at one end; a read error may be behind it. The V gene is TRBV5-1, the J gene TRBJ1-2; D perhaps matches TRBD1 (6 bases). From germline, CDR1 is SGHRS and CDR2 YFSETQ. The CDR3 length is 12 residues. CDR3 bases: TGCGCCAGCAGTGGGGACAACTATGGCTGCACCTTC. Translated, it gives CASSGDNYGCTF.

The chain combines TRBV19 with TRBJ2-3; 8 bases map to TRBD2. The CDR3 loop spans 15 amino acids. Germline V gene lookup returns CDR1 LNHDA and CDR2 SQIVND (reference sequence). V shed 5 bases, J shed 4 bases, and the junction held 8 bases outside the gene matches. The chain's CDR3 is CASSPQAGAADTQYF. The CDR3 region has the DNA TGTGCCAGTAGTCCACAAGCGGGAGCCGCAGATACGCAGTATTTT.